Following are 22 T cell receptor beta chains from one sample sequenced in a study of blood T cell repertoires in COVID-19. Assay used: immunoSEQ multiplex PCR; TCRdb lists only in-frame clones, some missing. Seen here are hundreds of thousands of clones, about 90% observed once, and the top ten hold approximately 12%. The sequenced sample was peripheral blood. These receptors were taken from a woman younger than 30 who had recovered from COVID-19.

The chain has TRBV11-2 and TRBJ2-2; weak D call: TRBD2 (5 bases). This CDR3 region has 16 residues. Trimming cost V 2 bases and J 7 bases, with 17 bases left between them. Per the germline V gene, CDR1 is SGHAT and CDR2 is FQNNGV. CDR3 DNA: TGTGCCAGCAGCTTACGTTACTCCCTTCGGGGCGGGGAGCTGTTTTTT. Translating it yields CASSLRYSLRGGELFF.

The chain carries TRBV20-1 and TRBJ1-1; D gene unclear. V was cut by 4 bases and J by 11 bases, with 14 bases left in between. The CDR3 is 11 amino acids. Germline V gene lookup returns CDR1 DFQATT and CDR2 SNEGSKA (reference sequence). CDR3 in amino acids: CSAMSGTWAFF. The DNA for the CDR3 is TGCAGTGCTATGTCGGGTACGTGGGCTTTCTTT.

The gene calls are TRBV7-2 and TRBJ2-7, with D perhaps TRBD2 (6 bases). Germline values: CDR1 SGHTA, CDR2 FQGNSA. The CDR3 contains 17 residues. V lost 4 bases and J lost 3, with 22 bases in between. The CDR3 spells CASSSPPGRGRLYEQYF. The DNA of the CDR3 is TGTGCCAGCAGCTCCCCACCGGGGCGGGGAAGGCTCTACGAGCAGTACTTC.

The chain is built from TRBV5-1 and TRBJ1-1; TRBD1 might be the D (5 bases). V dropped 7 bases and J dropped 7 bases, with 14 bases sitting between them. There are 12 residues in the CDR3. CDR1 and CDR2 (germline): SGHRS, YFSETQ. CDR3 DNA sequence: TGCGCCAGCTCCCCGGACATAAGTGAAGCTTTCTTT. Translation: CASSPDISEAFF.

This clone was detected a few times. The CDR3 DNA follows: TGTGCCAGCAGCCAAACGGACAGGGTAAACACCGGGGAGCTGTTTTTT. Encoded protein: CASSQTDRVNTGELFF. The V and J genes are TRBV4-2 and TRBJ2-2; 8 positions agree with TRBD1. V was pared by 2 bases and J by 2 bases, with 4 bases of the junction left unmatched. The CDR3 covers 16 residues. In germline, CDR1 is LGHNA, CDR2 YNFKEQ.

The chain uses TRBV7-9 and TRBJ1-1; TRBD1 matches at 7 bases. The CDR3 has 15 amino acids. The V segment lost 0 bases and the J segment 7 bases; nucleotides outside the gene matches: 8. The germline V gene has CDR1 SEHNR and CDR2 FQNEAQ (reference sequence). CDR3: CASSLATGAQIEAFF. CDR3 nucleotides: TGTGCCAGCAGCTTAGCAACAGGGGCGCAAATTGAAGCTTTCTTT.

The chain employs TRBV9 and TRBJ2-3, with D perhaps matching TRBD2 (5 bases). Trimming removed 5 bases at V and 8 bases at J, with 12 bases between. Germline lookup yields CDR1 SGDLS and CDR2 YYNGEE. This CDR3 is built from 12 residues. CDR3 region: CASSDKGGTQYF. As DNA, the CDR3 is TGTGCCAGCAGTGACAAAGGAGGTACGCAGTATTTT.

The chain couples TRBV9 to TRBJ1-1; tentatively, D is TRBD1 (6 bases). The V gene lost 0 bases and the J gene lost 2 bases, with 11 bases spanning the gap. The CDR3 consists of 15 residues. CDR1 is SGDLS and CDR2 is YYNGEE in the germline V gene. The CDR3: CASSVGGTPNTEAFF. Here the CDR3 DNA reads TGTGCCAGCAGCGTAGGTGGGACACCAAACACTGAAGCTTTCTTT. Supplemented by reference TRBV9 and TRBJ1-1, the full variable domain reads DSGVTQTPKHLITATGQRVTLRCSPRSGDLSVYWYQQSLDQGLQFLIQYYNGEERAKGNILERFSAQQFPDLHSELNLSSLELGDSALYFCASSVGGTPNTEAFFGQGTRLTVV.

V usage is TRBV5-4 and J usage is TRBJ2-7, with D tentatively TRBD1 (5 bases). Per germline, CDR1 SGHNT and CDR2 YYREEE (reference sequence). Between the trimmed V and J ends, which lost 1 base and 3 bases, there was a span of 11 bases. CDR3 length equals 14 residues. Written as DNA, the CDR3 is TGTGCCAGCAGCTTGTCCCTGGGGCTCTACGAGCAGTACTTC. Translating it yields CASSLSLGLYEQYF.

This clone was observed once. V is TRBV4-1 and J is TRBJ2-7, with D possibly TRBD2 on 6 matching bases. The germline CDR1 and CDR2 sequences are MGHRA and YSYEKL. CDR3 length: 15 residues. V lost 3 bases and J lost 4, with 16 bases in between. The CDR3 nucleotides read TGCGCCAGCAGCCAGGGTAGCGGAGGAGGTTACGAGCAGTACTTC. Amino acids: CASSQGSGGGYEQYF.

The gene calls are TRBV29-1 and TRBJ2-2; the match to TRBD1 covers 7 bases. V shed 6 bases and J 2 bases; nucleotides not matched to a gene: 9. The CDR3 length is 15 residues. Germline CDR1 reads SQVTM; CDR2 reads ANQGSEA. CDR3 in DNA: TGCAGCGTCGTGCCCGGGACAGCTAACACCGGGGAGCTGTTTTTT. This gives the protein CSVVPGTANTGELFF.

The chain has TRBV14 and TRBJ2-7, with D hard to call. CDR3 length: 14 residues. V gave up 2 bases and J gave up 2 bases, with 10 bases separating them. Germline loops: CDR1 SGHDN, CDR2 FVKESK. This chain's CDR3 is CASSQPPWPYEQYF. The DNA of the CDR3 is TGTGCCAGCAGCCAACCGCCCTGGCCCTACGAGCAGTACTTC.

The chain combines TRBV30 with TRBJ2-1, with D perhaps TRBD2 (6 bases). The V gene lost 3 bases and the J gene lost 8 bases, with 17 bases spanning the gap. This CDR3 spans 14 amino acids. CDR1 and CDR2 from the germline V gene are GTSNPN and SVGIG (reference sequence). For the CDR3, the DNA is TGTGCCTGGAGCCCGGGAGCTCGTTTTGATGAGCAGTTCTTC. It is translated as CAWSPGARFDEQFF.

The chain combines TRBV15 with TRBJ1-5; D unresolved. V was clipped by 0 bases and J by 3 bases, with 9 bases between them. The CDR3 sequence is 15 residues long. Germline CDR1 LNHNV, CDR2 YYDKDF (reference sequence). Written as DNA, the CDR3 is TGTGCCACCAGCAGAGATTCGGTGTACAATCAGCCCCAGCATTTT. It codes for CATSRDSVYNQPQHF.

The gene calls are TRBV3-1 (or the pseudogene TRBV3-2) and TRBJ2-1; perhaps TRBD2 as D (6 bases). Trimming took 0 bases from V and 5 from J, leaving 11 bases between them. CDR1 LGHDT and CDR2 YNNKEL come from the germline V gene (reference sequence). The CDR3 has 15 amino acids. The CDR3 region has the DNA TGTGCCAGCAGCCAAGATCCCGGGAGAAACAATGAGCAGTTCTTC. Its translation: CASSQDPGRNNEQFF.

J is TRBJ1-1 and V is TRBV4-3; 9 bases are a match to TRBD1. Germline CDR1 reads LGHNA; CDR2 reads YSLEER. This CDR3 spans 18 amino acids. V lost 0 bases to trimming and J lost 7 bases; unmatched junction nucleotides: 15. The CDR3 protein is CASSQDTFSQGAIGEAFF. CDR3 DNA sequence: TGCGCCAGCAGCCAAGATACTTTCTCACAGGGGGCGATTGGTGAAGCTTTCTTT.

J is TRBJ1-5 and V is TRBV10-3, with unresolved D. The V end was cut by 0 bases, the J end by 7 bases, with 16 bases between. Germline loops: CDR1 ENHRY, CDR2 SYGVKD. There are 16 residues in the CDR3. CDR3 amino acids: CAISESTRRAGQPQHF. CDR3 DNA sequence: TGTGCCATCAGTGAGTCGACTCGGAGGGCCGGGCAGCCCCAGCATTTT.

This clone was observed at least ten times. The V gene is TRBV6-2 or TRBV6-3, the J gene TRBJ2-1; 7 nucleotides agree with TRBD2. This CDR3 has 15 amino acids. The germline gives CDR1 MNHEY, CDR2 SVGEGT. V was pared by 0 bases and J by 5 bases, with 4 bases of the junction left unmatched. CDR3 sequence (DNA): TGTGCCAGCAGTTACTCGATACTAGCGAACAATGAGCAGTTCTTC. Translated, it gives CASSYSILANNEQFF.

The chain is built from TRBV6-5 and TRBJ2-1, with TRBD2 identical over 10 bases. Germline V gene data show CDR1 as MNHEY and CDR2 as SVGAGI. This CDR3 contains 15 residues. J lost 7 bases, V lost 6 bases, and 9 bases had no gene match. In DNA, the CDR3 is TGTGCCAGCAGGCGAGCTAGCGGGAGTCTTAATGAGCAGTTCTTC. Translating it yields CASRRASGSLNEQFF.

The gene calls are TRBV7-7 and TRBJ2-6; D might be TRBD1 (5 bases). This CDR3 is 15 amino acids long. Germline V gene sequence: CDR1 SSHAT, CDR2 FNYEAQ (reference sequence). V was trimmed by 5 bases and J by 2 bases, leaving 10 bases between them. The CDR3 here is CASSDVRAGANVLTF. The CDR3 nucleotides are TGTGCCAGCAGCGATGTCAGGGCTGGGGCCAACGTCCTGACTTTC. The full variable domain, with the rest looked up from reference TRBV7-7 and TRBJ2-6, is GAGVSQSPRYKVTKRGQDVTLRCDPISSHATLYWYQQALGQGPEFLTYFNYEAQPDKSGLPSDRFSAERPEGSISTLTIQRTEQRDSAMYRCASSDVRAGANVLTFGAGSRLTVL.

The chain has TRBV12-5 and TRBJ2-7; 8 bases line up with TRBD2. The trim removed 0 bases at V and 3 bases at J, leaving 13 bases unmatched. CDR1 LGHNT and CDR2 FRNRAP come from the germline V gene. The CDR3 consists of 18 residues. The CDR3 loop reads CASGLVLGRGPYHYEQYF. The CDR3 DNA reads TGTGCTAGTGGTTTGGTACTCGGGAGGGGTCCCTATCACTACGAGCAGTACTTC.

The rearrangement uses TRBV6-5 and TRBJ2-7; D gene uncertain. Trimming removed 5 bases at V and 2 bases at J, with 10 bases between. Per germline, CDR1 MNHEY and CDR2 SVGAGI. This CDR3 has 13 residues. CDR3 region: CASSRPGTYEQYF. CDR3 bases: TGTGCCAGCAGTCGTCCAGGTACCTACGAGCAGTACTTC.